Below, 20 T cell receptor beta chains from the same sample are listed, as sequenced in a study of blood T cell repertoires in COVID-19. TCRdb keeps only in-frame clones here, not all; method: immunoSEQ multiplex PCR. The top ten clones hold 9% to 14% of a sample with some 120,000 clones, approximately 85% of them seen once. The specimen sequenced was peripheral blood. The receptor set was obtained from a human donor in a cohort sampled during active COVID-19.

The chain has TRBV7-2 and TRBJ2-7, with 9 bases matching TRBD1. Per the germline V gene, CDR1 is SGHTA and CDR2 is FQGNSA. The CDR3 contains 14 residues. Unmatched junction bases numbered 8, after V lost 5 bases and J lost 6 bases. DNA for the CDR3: TGTGCCAGCAGCCCGCCCGGGACAGGGAGCGAGCAGTACTTC. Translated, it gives CASSPPGTGSEQYF.

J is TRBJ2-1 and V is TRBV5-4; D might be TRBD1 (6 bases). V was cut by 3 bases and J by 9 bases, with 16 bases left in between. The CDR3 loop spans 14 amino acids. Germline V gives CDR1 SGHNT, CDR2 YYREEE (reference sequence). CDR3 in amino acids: CASSWPGANGEQFF. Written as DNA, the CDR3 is TGTGCCAGCAGCTGGCCAGGGGCGAATGGTGAGCAGTTCTTC.

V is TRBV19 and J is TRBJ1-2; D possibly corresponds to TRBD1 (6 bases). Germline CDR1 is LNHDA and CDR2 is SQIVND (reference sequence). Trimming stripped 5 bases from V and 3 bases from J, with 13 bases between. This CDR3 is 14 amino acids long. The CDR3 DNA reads TGTGCCAGTAGTGCCGGGCCAGGGGACTATGGCTACACCTTC. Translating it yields CASSAGPGDYGYTF.

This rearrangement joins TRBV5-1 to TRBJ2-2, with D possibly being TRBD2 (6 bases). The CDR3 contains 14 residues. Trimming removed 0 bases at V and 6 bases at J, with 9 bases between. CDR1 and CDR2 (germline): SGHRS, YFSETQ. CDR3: CASSLGGAAGELFF. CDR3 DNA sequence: TGCGCCAGCAGCTTGGGCGGGGCGGCCGGGGAGCTGTTTTTT.

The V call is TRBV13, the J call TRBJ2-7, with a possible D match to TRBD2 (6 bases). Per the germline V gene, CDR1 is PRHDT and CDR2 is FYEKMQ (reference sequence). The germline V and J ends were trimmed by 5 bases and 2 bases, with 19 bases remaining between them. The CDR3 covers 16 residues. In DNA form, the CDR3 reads TGTGCCAGCAGCGACACAACTCCCGGGACTCCCTACGAGCAGTACTTC. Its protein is CASSDTTPGTPYEQYF.

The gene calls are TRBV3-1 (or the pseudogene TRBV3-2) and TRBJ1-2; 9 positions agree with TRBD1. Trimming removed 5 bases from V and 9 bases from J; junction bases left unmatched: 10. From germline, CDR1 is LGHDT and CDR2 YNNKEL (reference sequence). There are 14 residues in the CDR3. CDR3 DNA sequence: TGTGCCAGCAGCTTACCGGGGACAGGGCCCAGCTACACCTTC. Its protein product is CASSLPGTGPSYTF.

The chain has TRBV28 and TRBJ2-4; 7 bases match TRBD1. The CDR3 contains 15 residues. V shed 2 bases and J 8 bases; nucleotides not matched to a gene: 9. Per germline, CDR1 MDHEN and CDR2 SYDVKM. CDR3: CASSLGGNRGDIQYF. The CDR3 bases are TGTGCCAGCAGTTTAGGCGGTAACAGGGGTGACATTCAGTACTTC.

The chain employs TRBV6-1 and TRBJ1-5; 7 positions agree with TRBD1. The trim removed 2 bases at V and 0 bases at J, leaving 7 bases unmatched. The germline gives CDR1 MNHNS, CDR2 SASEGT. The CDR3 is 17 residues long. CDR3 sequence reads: CASSEMTGFSSNQPQHF. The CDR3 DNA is TGTGCCAGCAGTGAAATGACAGGGTTCAGTAGCAATCAGCCCCAGCATTTT.

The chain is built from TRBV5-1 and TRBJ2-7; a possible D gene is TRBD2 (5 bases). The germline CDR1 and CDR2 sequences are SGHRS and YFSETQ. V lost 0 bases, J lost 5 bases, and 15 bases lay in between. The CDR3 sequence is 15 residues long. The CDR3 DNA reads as TGCGCCAGCAGCTTGGCCGCCCCGGGGAGAGACGAGCAGTACTTC. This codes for CASSLAAPGRDEQYF.

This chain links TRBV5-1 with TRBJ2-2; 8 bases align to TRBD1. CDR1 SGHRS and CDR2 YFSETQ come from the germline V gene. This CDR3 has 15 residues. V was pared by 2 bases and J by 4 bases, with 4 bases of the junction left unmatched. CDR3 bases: TGCGCCAGCAGCTTCGACAGGGGACCCACCGGGGAGCTGTTTTTT. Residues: CASSFDRGPTGELFF.

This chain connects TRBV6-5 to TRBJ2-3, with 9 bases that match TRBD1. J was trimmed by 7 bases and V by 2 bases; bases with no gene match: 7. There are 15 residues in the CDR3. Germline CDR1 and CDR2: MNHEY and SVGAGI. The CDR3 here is CASSYQDRGANTQYF. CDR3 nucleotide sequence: TGTGCCAGCAGTTACCAAGACAGGGGGGCAAATACGCAGTATTTT.

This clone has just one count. CDR3 nucleotides: TGTGCCAGCAGCGTGAGTACAGGGGGGTATGGGGCCAACGTCCTGACTTTC. It encodes CASSVSTGGYGANVLTF. The genes are TRBV9 and TRBJ2-6, with 8 positions matching TRBD1. Germline loops: CDR1 SGDLS, CDR2 YYNGEE. The CDR3 sequence is 17 residues long. Germline trimming cut 2 bases from V and 3 bases from J; bases unmatched to any gene: 7.

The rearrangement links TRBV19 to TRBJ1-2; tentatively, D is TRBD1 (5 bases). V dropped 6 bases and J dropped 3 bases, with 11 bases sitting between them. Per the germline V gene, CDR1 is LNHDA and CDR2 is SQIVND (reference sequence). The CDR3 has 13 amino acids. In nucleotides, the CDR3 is TGTGCCAGTAGCTCTATGGGGCACTATGGCTACACCTTC. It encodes CASSSMGHYGYTF.

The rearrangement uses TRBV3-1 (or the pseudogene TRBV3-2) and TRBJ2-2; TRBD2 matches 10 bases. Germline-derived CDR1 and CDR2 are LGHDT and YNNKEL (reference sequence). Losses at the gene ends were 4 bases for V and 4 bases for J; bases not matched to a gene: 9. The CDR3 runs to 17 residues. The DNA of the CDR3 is TGTGCCAGCAGCCCTGAGCGAGCGGGGGGGGTCACCGGGGAGCTGTTTTTT. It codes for CASSPERAGGVTGELFF.

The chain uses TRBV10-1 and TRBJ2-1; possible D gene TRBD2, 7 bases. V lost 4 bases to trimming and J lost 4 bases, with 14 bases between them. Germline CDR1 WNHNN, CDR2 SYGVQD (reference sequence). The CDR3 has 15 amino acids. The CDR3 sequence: CASSVRRGAYNEQFF. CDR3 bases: TGCGCCAGCAGTGTAAGACGGGGGGCGTACAATGAGCAGTTCTTC.

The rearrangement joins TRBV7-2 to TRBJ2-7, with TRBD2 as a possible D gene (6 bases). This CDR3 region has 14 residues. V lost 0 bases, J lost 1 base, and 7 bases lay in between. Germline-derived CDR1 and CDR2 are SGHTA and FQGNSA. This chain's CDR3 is CASSLAGGSYEQYF. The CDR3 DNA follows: TGTGCCAGCAGCTTAGCGGGGGGTTCCTACGAGCAGTACTTC.

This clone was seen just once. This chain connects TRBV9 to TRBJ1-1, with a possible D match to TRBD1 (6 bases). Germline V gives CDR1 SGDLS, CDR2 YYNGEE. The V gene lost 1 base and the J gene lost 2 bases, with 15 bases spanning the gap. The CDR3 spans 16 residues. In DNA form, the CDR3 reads TGTGCCAGCAGCGTATCCGGACAGCCTAGAAACACTGAAGCTTTCTTT. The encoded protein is CASSVSGQPRNTEAFF.

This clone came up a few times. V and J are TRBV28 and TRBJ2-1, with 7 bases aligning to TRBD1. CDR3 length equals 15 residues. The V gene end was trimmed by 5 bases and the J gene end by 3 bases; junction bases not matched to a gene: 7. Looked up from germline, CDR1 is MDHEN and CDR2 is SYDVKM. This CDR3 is CASSAAGGNYNEQFF. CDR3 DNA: TGTGCCAGCAGTGCCGCAGGGGGTAACTACAATGAGCAGTTCTTC.

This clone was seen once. The CDR3 here is CASLDRGSETQYF. The CDR3 coding sequence is TGTGCCAGCTTGGACAGGGGATCAGAGACCCAGTACTTC. The rearrangement joins TRBV2 to TRBJ2-5; 9 nucleotides match TRBD1. The CDR3 consists of 13 residues. The V gene end was trimmed by 8 bases and the J gene end by 4 bases; junction bases not matched to a gene: 5. Germline V gives CDR1 SNHLY, CDR2 FYNNEI.

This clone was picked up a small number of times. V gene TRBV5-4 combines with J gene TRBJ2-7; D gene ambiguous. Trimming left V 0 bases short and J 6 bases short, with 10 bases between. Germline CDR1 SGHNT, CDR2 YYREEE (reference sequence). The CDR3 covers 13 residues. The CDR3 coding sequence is TGTGCCAGCAGCTTGGACACCCTAGGCGAGCAGTACTTC. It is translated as CASSLDTLGEQYF.